Listed here is a single T cell receptor (beta chain). The sample is drawn from a study of blood T cell repertoires in COVID-19. Study context: COVID-19 samples, acute and convalescent, were from the United States, Italy and Spain. In each case, the material was cDNA or gDNA derived from T cells, B-cell-depleted T cells, or PBMCs.

Participants were aged about 18 to 100 years, lived in around 22 US areas, and enrolled virtually. Participants reported their clinical history, and cohort assignment relied on those reports. The germline CDR1 and CDR2 sequences are PRHDT and FYEKMQ (reference sequence). V lost 0 bases, J lost 4 bases, and 5 bases stayed unmatched. The CDR3 extends over 15 amino acids. Repertoires were generated with immunoSEQ multiplex PCR, while TCRdb's copy carries only in-frame clones and drops some. The table shows roughly 230,000 clones, with roughly 91% occurring only once. Sequences were obtained from PBMCs or T cells enriched from blood (not recorded which). The rearrangement links TRBV13 to TRBJ1-1, with 7 bases aligning to TRBD1. The receptor was isolated from a man younger than 40 in a cohort exposed to, infected with or recovered from COVID-19 (not recorded which). CDR3 nucleotides: TGTGCCAGCAGCTTAGGAGGACAGGCCGGCACTGAAGCTTTCTTT. This codes for CASSLGGQAGTEAFF.